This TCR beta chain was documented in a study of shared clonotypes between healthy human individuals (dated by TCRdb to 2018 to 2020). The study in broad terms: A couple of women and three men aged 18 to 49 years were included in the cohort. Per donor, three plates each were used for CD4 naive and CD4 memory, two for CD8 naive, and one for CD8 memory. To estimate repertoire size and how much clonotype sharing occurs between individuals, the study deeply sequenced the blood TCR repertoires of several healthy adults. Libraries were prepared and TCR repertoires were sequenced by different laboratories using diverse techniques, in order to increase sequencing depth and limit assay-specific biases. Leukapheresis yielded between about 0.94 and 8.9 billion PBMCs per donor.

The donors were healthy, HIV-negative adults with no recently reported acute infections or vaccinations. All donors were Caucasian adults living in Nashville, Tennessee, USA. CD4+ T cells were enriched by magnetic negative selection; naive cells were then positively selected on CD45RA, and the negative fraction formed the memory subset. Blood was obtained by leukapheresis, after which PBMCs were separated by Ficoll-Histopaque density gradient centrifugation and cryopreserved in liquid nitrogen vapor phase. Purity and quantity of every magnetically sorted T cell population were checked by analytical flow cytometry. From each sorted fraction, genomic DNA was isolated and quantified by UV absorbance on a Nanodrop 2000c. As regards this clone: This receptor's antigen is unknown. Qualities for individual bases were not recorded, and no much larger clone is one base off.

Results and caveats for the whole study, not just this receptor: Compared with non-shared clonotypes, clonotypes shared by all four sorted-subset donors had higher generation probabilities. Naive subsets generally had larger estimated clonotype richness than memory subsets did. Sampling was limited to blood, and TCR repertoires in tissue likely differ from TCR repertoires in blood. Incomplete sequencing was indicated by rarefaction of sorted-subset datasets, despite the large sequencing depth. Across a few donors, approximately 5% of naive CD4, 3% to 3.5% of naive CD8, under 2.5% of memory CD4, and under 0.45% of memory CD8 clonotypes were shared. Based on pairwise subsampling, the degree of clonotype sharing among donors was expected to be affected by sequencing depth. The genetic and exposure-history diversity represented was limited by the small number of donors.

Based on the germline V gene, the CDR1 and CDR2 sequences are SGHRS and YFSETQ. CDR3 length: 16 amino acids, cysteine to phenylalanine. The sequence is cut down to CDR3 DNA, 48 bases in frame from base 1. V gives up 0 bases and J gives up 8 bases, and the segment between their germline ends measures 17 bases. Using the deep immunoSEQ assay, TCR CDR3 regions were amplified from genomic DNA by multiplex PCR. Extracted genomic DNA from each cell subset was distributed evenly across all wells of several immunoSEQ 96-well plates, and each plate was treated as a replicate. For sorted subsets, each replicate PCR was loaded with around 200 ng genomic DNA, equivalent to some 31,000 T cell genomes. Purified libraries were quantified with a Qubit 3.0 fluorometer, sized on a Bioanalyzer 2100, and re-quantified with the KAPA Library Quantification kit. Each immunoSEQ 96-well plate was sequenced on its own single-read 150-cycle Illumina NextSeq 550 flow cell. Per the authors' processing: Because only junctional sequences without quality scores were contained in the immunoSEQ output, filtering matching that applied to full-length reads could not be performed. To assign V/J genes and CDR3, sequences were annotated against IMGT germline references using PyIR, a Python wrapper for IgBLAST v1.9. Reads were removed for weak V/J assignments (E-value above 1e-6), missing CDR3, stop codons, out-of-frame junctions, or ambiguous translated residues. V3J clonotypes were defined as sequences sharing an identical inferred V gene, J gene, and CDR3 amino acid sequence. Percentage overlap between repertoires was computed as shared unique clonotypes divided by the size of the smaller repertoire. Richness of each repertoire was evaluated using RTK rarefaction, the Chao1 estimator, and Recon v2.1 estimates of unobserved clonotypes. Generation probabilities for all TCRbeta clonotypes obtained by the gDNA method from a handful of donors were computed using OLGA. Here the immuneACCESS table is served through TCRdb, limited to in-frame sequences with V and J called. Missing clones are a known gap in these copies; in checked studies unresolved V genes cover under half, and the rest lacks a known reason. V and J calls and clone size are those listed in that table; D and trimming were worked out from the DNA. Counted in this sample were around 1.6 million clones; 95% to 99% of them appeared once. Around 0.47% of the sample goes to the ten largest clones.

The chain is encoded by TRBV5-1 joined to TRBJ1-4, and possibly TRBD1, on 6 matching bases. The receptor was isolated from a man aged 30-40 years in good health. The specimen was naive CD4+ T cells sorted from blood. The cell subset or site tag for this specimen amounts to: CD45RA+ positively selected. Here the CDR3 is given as CASSLDSGGLQEKLFF. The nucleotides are TGCGCCAGCAGCTTGGACTCGGGGGGCTTACAGGAAAAACTGTTTTTT.